The entry that follows covers one T cell receptor beta chain sequence. This entry comes from a study of technical replicates of blood from a few donors. TCRdb keeps only in-frame clones here, not all; method: immunoSEQ multiplex PCR. Of tens of thousands of clones listed, around 96% are singletons. CDR3 length: 14 amino acids. The ends lost 3 bases at V and 7 bases at J; junction bases unmatched: 6. Germline lookup yields CDR1 SNHLY and CDR2 FYNNEI. The genes are TRBV2 and TRBJ2-1; 7 positions match TRBD2. The sequence came from a human donor in good health. Sequenced: T cells isolated from PBMCs. The CDR3 loop reads CASSEGRELNEQFF. The CDR3, as DNA: TGTGCCAGCAGTGAGGGGAGGGAGTTGAATGAGCAGTTCTTC.